Below, 9 T cell receptor beta chains from the same sample are listed, as sequenced in a study of blood T cell repertoires in COVID-19. Generated by immunoSEQ multiplex PCR, the TCRdb table keeps only in-frame clones and is missing some. The sample consists of tens of thousands of clones, almost 90% of them appearing once. The sequenced sample was peripheral blood. These receptors all come from a man in his fifties or sixties with active COVID-19.

CDR3: CASSATGSSAKNIQYF. DNA for the CDR3: TGTGCCAGCAGTGCTACAGGGTCCTCAGCCAAAAACATTCAGTACTTC. The chain recombines TRBV6-1 with TRBJ2-4; the D gene is possibly TRBD1 (6 bases). The CDR3 covers 16 residues. Germline V gene lookup returns CDR1 MNHNS and CDR2 SASEGT. Trimming pared 4 bases from V and 0 bases from J, leaving 13 bases between.

The CDR3 loop is CASSSGLAGTLYEQYF. Here the CDR3 DNA reads TGTGCCAGCAGCTCGGGACTAGCGGGAACCCTGTACGAGCAGTACTTC. This chain joins TRBV11-2 and TRBJ2-7; 13 bases map to TRBD2. CDR3 size: 16 residues. Unmatched junction bases numbered 7, after V lost 4 bases and J lost 4 bases. Per the germline V gene, CDR1 is SGHAT and CDR2 is FQNNGV.

The genes are TRBV2 and TRBJ2-3, with D possibly matching TRBD2 (6 bases). Trimming pared 1 base from V and 2 bases from J, leaving 10 bases between. The CDR3 covers 15 residues. Per germline, CDR1 SNHLY and CDR2 FYNNEI. The CDR3 coding sequence is TGTGCCAGCAGTGAAGTGGTAGCGGCCACAGATACGCAGTATTTT. Amino acids: CASSEVVAATDTQYF.

This chain links TRBV5-6 with TRBJ1-2; D might be TRBD1 (6 bases). The CDR3 covers 15 residues. Between the trimmed V and J ends, which lost 4 bases and 1 base, there was a span of 14 bases. Per germline, CDR1 SGHDT and CDR2 YYEEEE. The CDR3 DNA sequence: TGTGCCAGCAGCGTGAAATGGACAGTTAACTATGGCTACACCTTC. This gives the protein CASSVKWTVNYGYTF.

In this sample, this clone turned up a few times. The chain recombines TRBV11-2 with TRBJ1-1; no definite D call. The CDR3 covers 15 residues. Germline V gene sequence: CDR1 SGHAT, CDR2 FQNNGV. Deletions cut 5 bases from V and 0 bases from J, with 13 bases between. Here the CDR3 reads CASSRGGIMNTEAFF. CDR3 DNA sequence: TGTGCCAGCAGCCGAGGCGGGATCATGAACACTGAAGCTTTCTTT.

The V gene is TRBV29-1, the J gene TRBJ2-3; D unresolved. The germline V gene has CDR1 SQVTM and CDR2 ANQGSEA. V was pared by 5 bases and J by 1 base, with 7 bases between. The CDR3 loop spans 12 amino acids. CDR3 sequence reads: CSVWSGTDTQYF. Written as DNA, the CDR3 is TGCAGCGTTTGGAGCGGCACAGATACGCAGTATTTT.

V gene TRBV19 combines with J gene TRBJ2-7; D unclear. CDR3 length: 12 residues. From germline, CDR1 is LNHDA and CDR2 SQIVND (reference sequence). V was pared by 3 bases and J by 5 bases, with 8 bases between. The DNA for the CDR3 is TGTGCCAGTAGTATTGGGCAGGACGAGCAGTACTTC. It specifies CASSIGQDEQYF. Together with reference TRBV19 and TRBJ2-7, the CDR3 gives the full variable domain: DGGITQSPKYLFRKEGQNVTLSCEQNLNHDAMYWYRQDPGQGLRLIYYSQIVNDFQKGDIAEGYSVSREKKESFPLTVTSAQKNPTAFYLCASSIGQDEQYFGPGTRLTVT.

The chain couples TRBV7-6 to TRBJ2-7; 11 positions agree with TRBD2. CDR3 size: 18 residues. The V and J ends lost 5 bases and 2 bases, in that order; junction bases with no gene match: 14. The germline gives CDR1 SGHVS, CDR2 FNYEAQ. CDR3 sequence (DNA): TGTGCCAGCAGCAGACGAGGACTAGCGGGCGAAGGGGCCTACGAGCAGTACTTC. As protein: CASSRRGLAGEGAYEQYF. The full variable domain, completed using reference TRBV7-6 and TRBJ2-7, is GAGVSQSPRYKVTKRGQDVALRCDPISGHVSLYWYRQALGQGPEFLTYFNYEAQQDKSGLPNDRFSAERPEGSISTLTIQRTEQRDSAMYRCASSRRGLAGEGAYEQYFGPGTRLTVT.

The chain recombines TRBV29-1 with TRBJ1-2; 9 positions agree with TRBD1. V trimming: 8 bases; J trimming: 2 bases; junction bases outside the gene matches: 12. This CDR3 contains 15 residues. Looked up from germline, CDR1 is SQVTM and CDR2 is ANQGSEA. The CDR3 spells CSFRPGTGSNYGYTF. Written as DNA, the CDR3 is TGCAGCTTTCGCCCCGGGACAGGGAGCAACTATGGCTACACCTTC.